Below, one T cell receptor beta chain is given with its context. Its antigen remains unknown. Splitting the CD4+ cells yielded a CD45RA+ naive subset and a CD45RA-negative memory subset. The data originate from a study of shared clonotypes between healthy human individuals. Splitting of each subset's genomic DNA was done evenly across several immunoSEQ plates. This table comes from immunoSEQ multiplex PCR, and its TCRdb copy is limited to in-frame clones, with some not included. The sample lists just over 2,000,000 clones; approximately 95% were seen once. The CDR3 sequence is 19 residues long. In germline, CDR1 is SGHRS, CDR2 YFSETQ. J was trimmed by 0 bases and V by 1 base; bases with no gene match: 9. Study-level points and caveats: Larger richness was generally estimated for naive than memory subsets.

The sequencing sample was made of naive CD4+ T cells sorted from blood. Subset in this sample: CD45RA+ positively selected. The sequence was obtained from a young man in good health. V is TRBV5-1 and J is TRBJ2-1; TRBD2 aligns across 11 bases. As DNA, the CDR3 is TGCGCCAGCAGCTTGTATCCTAGCGGGAGGTCTCACTCCTACAATGAGCAGTTCTTC. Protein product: CASSLYPSGRSHSYNEQFF.